This T cell receptor beta chain was obtained from a study of T cell changes during pregnancy in multiple sclerosis. Clones were read by immunoSEQ multiplex PCR, and TCRdb kept only the in-frame ones, dropping some. The sample consists of about 100,000 clones, 90% of them appearing once. Trimming cost V 4 bases and J 5 bases; bases outside gene matches: 8. The germline V gene encodes CDR1 SGHRS and CDR2 YFSETQ. The CDR3 runs 15 residues. This chain connects TRBV5-1 to TRBJ2-5, with TRBD2 matching over 10 bases. The TCR was taken from a female donor in good health, enrolled as a control in a pregnancy study. Sequences were derived from peripheral blood, sampled in the second trimester of pregnancy. CDR3 sequence reads: CASSQTAGGPETQYF. The DNA of the CDR3 is TGCGCCAGCAGCCAAACAGCGGGAGGGCCTGAGACCCAGTACTTC.